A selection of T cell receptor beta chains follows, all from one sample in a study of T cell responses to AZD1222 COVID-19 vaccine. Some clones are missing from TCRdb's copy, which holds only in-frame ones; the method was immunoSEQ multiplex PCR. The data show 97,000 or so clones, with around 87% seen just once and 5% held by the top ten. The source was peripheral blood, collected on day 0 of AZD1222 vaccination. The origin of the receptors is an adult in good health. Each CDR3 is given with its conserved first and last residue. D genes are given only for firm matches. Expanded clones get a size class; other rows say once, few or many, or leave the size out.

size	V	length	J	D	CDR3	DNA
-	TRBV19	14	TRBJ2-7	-	CASSPTLGLYEQYF	TGTGCCAGTAGTCCCACCTTGGGCCTCTACGAGCAGTACTTC
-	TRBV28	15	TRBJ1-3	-	CASSHLDLSGNTIYF	TGTGCCAGCTCCCACCTAGACCTCTCTGGAAACACCATATATTTT
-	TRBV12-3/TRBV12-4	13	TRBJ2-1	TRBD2	CASSLLAGVEQFF	TGTGCCAGCAGTTTACTAGCGGGAGTGGAGCAGTTCTTC
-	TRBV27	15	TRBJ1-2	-	CASSIGKGRVYGYTF	TGTGCCAGCAGCATTGGGAAGGGGCGCGTCTATGGCTACACCTTC
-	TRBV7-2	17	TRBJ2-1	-	CASSLGAGLASYNEQFF	TGTGCCAGCAGCTTAGGGGCGGGGCTCGCCTCCTACAATGAGCAGTTCTTC
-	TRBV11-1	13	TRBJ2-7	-	CASSLLERVEQYF	TGTGCCAGCAGCTTATTGGAACGGGTCGAGCAGTACTTC
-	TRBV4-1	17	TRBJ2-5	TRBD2	CASSQDGGGGVPETQYF	TGCGCCAGCAGCCAAGATGGTGGCGGGGGGGTCCCAGAGACCCAGTACTTC
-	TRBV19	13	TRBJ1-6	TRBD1	CASGTGGNSPLHF	TGTGCCAGTGGGACAGGGGGAAATTCACCCCTCCACTTT
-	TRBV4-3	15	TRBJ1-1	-	CASSQEIGGGTEAFF	TGCGCCAGCAGCCAAGAAATTGGAGGGGGGACTGAAGCTTTCTTT
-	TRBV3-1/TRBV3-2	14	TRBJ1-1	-	CASSPQRGRTEAFF	TGTGCCAGCAGCCCCCAGAGGGGAAGGACTGAAGCTTTCTTT
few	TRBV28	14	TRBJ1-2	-	CASSLKTVFYGYTF	TGTGCCAGCAGTTTAAAAACAGTCTTCTATGGCTACACCTTC
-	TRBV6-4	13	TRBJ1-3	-	CASSENLGNTIYF	TGTGCCAGCAGTGAGAATCTGGGAAACACCATATATTTT
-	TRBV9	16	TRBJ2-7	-	CASSPKGGLLSNEQYF	TGTGCCAGCAGCCCGAAGGGGGGACTTTTGTCCAACGAGCAGTACTTC
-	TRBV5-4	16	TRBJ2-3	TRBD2	CASSVTSGGPTDTQYF	TGTGCCAGCAGCGTCACTAGCGGGGGACCCACAGATACGCAGTATTTT
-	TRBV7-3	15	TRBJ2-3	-	CASNVEGRPTDTQYF	TGTGCCAGCAACGTCGAGGGACGGCCCACAGATACGCAGTATTTT
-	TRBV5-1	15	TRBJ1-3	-	CASSLGGKTGNTIYF	TGCGCCAGCAGCTTGGGGGGTAAAACTGGAAACACCATATATTTT
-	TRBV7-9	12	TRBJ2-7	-	CASSLGDYEQYF	TGTGCCAGCAGCCTAGGAGACTACGAGCAGTACTTC
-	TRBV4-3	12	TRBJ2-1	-	CASSPGSGEQFF	TGCGCCAGCAGCCCGGGATCTGGCGAGCAGTTCTTC
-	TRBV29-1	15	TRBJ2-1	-	CSVEGGAFPAGEQFF	TGCAGCGTTGAGGGGGGGGCTTTCCCGGCAGGAGAGCAGTTCTTC
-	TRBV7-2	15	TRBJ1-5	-	CASSLGMGKNQPQHF	TGTGCCAGCAGCCTCGGCATGGGAAAAAATCAGCCCCAGCATTTT
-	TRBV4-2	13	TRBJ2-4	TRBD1	CASSFGQGDIQYF	TGTGCCAGCAGCTTCGGACAGGGCGACATTCAGTACTTC
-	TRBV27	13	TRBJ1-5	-	CASSLFEGQPQHF	TGTGCCAGCAGTTTATTCGAGGGACAGCCCCAGCATTTT
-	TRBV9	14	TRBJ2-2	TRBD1	CASSPMTGIGELFF	TGTGCCAGCAGCCCAATGACAGGGATCGGGGAGCTGTTTTTT
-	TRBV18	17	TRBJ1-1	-	CASSPRKRTPQDTEAFF	TGTGCCAGCTCACCAAGGAAGCGTACACCTCAGGACACTGAAGCTTTCTTT
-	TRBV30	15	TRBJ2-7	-	CAWSYYPTEAYEQYF	TGTGCCTGGAGTTACTATCCTACGGAGGCCTACGAGCAGTACTTC
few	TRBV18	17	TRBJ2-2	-	CASSPGRGDTNTGELFF	TGTGCCAGCTCACCAGGCCGTGGGGATACCAACACCGGGGAGCTGTTTTTT
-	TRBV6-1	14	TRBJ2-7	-	CASSLIQRRYEQYF	TGTGCCAGCAGTTTGATCCAGCGACGCTACGAGCAGTACTTC
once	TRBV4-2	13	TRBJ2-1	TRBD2	CASSQSPGLEQFF	TGTGCCAGCAGCCAGAGCCCGGGACTAGAGCAGTTCTTC
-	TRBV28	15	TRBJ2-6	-	CASRSGISGANVLTF	TGTGCCAGCAGATCTGGAATCTCTGGGGCCAACGTCCTGACTTTC
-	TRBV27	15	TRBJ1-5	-	CASSTAGTQYVPQHF	TGTGCCAGCAGTACCGCCGGGACACAGTATGTGCCCCAGCATTTT
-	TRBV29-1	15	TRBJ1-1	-	CSGTSFLSSDTEAFF	TGCAGCGGGACCTCCTTTCTTTCGAGCGACACTGAAGCTTTCTTT
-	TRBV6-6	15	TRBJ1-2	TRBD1	CASSYAGQGGYGYTF	TGTGCCAGCAGTTACGCCGGACAGGGCGGCTATGGCTACACCTTC
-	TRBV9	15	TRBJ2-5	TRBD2	CASSVEAGGQETQYF	TGTGCCAGCAGCGTAGAAGCGGGAGGGCAAGAGACCCAGTACTTC
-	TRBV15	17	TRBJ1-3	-	CATSRTKGGHFGNTIYF	TGTGCCACCAGCAGAACGAAGGGGGGGCACTTTGGAAACACCATATATTTT
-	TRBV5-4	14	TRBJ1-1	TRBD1	CASSLVRGGTEAFF	TGTGCCAGCAGCTTGGTCAGGGGGGGTACTGAAGCTTTCTTT
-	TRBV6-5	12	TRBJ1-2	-	CASTPGGYGYTF	TGTGCCAGCACCCCGGGGGGGTATGGCTACACCTTC
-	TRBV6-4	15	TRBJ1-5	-	CASSASGGSNQPQHF	TGTGCCAGCAGTGCCTCAGGTGGGAGCAATCAGCCCCAGCATTTT
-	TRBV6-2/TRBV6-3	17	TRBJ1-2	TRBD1	CASSPLRDREYHYGYTF	TGTGCCAGCAGCCCCCTCCGGGACAGGGAATATCACTATGGCTACACCTTC
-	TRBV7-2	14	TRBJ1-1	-	CASSLGRANTEAFF	TGTGCCAGCAGCTTAGGCAGGGCGAACACTGAAGCTTTCTTT
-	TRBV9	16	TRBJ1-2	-	CASSVGDGPGGYGYTF	TGTGCCAGCAGCGTAGGGGACGGACCCGGGGGCTATGGCTACACCTTC
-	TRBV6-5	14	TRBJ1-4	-	CASSYLQSLEKLFF	TGTGCCAGCAGTTACTTACAGTCCCTTGAAAAACTGTTTTTT
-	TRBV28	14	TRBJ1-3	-	CASSIKSRGNTIYF	TGTGCCAGCAGCATTAAGTCGAGAGGAAACACCATATATTTT
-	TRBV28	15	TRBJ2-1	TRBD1	CASNLNRGPYNEQFF	TGTGCCAGCAACTTAAACAGGGGCCCTTACAATGAGCAGTTCTTC
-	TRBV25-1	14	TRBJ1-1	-	CASSKSGSTTEAFF	TGTGCCAGCAGTAAGTCAGGGTCGACCACTGAAGCTTTCTTT
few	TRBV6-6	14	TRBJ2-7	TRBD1	CATHEGQGVHEQYF	TGTGCCACCCACGAGGGACAGGGAGTCCACGAGCAGTACTTC
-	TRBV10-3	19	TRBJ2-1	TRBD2	CAISDDHTGLAGVAHEQFF	TGTGCCATCAGTGACGACCATACGGGCCTAGCGGGAGTAGCGCATGAGCAGTTCTTC
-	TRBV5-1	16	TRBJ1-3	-	CASSLGAGSSGNTIYF	TGCGCCAGCAGCTTGGGGGCCGGGAGCTCTGGAAACACCATATATTTT
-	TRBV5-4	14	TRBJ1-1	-	CASSALGGGLEAFF	TGTGCCAGCAGCGCCCTTGGGGGGGGGCTCGAAGCTTTCTTT
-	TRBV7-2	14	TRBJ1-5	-	CASQRGGLHQPQHF	TGTGCCAGCCAAAGGGGGGGTCTGCATCAGCCCCAGCATTTT
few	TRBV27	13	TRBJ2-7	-	CASSRLPPYEQYF	TGTGCCAGCAGTCGTCTGCCCCCCTACGAGCAGTACTTC
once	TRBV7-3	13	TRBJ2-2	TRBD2	CASSTGGTGELFF	TGTGCCAGCTCCACGGGGGGGACCGGGGAGCTGTTTTTT